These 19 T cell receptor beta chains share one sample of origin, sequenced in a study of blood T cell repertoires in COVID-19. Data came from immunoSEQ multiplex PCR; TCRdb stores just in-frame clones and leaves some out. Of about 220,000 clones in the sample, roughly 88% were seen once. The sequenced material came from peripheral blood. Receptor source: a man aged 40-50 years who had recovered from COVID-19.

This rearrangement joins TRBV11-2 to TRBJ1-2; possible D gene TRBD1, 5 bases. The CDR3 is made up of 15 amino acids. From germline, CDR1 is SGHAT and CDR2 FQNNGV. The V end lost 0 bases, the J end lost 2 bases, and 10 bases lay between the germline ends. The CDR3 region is CASSLDRDGNYGYTF. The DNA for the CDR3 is TGTGCCAGCAGCTTAGACAGGGATGGGAACTATGGCTACACCTTC.

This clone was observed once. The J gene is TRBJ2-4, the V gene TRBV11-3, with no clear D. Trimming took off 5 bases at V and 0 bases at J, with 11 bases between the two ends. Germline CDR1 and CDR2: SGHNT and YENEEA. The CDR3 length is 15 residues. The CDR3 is CASSQEPLAKNIQYF. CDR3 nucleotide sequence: TGTGCCAGCAGCCAAGAGCCATTAGCCAAAAACATTCAGTACTTC.

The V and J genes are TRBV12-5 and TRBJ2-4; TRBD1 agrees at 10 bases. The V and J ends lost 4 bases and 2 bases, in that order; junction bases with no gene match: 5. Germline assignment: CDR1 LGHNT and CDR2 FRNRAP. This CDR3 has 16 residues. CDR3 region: CASGSGTGASKNIQYF. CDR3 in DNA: TGTGCTAGTGGTTCCGGGACAGGGGCGTCCAAAAACATTCAGTACTTC. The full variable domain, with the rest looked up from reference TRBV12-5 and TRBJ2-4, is DARVTQTPRHKVTEMGQEVTMRCQPILGHNTVFWYRQTMMQGLELLAYFRNRAPLDDSGMPKDRFSAEMPDATLATLKIQPSEPRDSAVYFCASGSGTGASKNIQYFGAGTRLSVL.

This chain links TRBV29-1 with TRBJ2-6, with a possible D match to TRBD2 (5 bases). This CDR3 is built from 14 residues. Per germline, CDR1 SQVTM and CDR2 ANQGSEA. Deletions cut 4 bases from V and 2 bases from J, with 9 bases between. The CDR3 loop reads CSVVEGAGANVLTF. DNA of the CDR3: TGCAGCGTTGTAGAGGGAGCTGGGGCCAACGTCCTGACTTTC.

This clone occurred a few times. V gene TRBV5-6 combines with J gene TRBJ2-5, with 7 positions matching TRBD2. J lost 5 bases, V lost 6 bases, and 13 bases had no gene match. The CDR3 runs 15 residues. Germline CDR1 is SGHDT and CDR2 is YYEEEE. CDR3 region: CASTNWGGAGETQYF. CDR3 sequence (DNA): TGTGCCAGCACCAATTGGGGGGGAGCAGGGGAGACCCAGTACTTC.

For the CDR3, the DNA is TGTGCCAGCAGTTTAGACAGAAACTATGGCTACACCTTC. Its translation: CASSLDRNYGYTF. The chain links TRBV27 to TRBJ1-2; possible D gene TRBD1, 5 bases. The CDR3 length is 13 residues. The V end lost 2 bases, the J end lost 2 bases, and 6 bases lay between the germline ends. Germline V gives CDR1 MNHEY, CDR2 SMNVEV (reference sequence).

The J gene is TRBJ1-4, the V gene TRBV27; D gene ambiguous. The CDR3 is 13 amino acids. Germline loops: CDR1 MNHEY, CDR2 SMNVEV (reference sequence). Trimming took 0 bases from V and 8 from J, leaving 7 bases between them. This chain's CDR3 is CASSLSGGEKLFF. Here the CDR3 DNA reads TGTGCCAGCAGTTTATCAGGAGGCGAAAAACTGTTTTTT.

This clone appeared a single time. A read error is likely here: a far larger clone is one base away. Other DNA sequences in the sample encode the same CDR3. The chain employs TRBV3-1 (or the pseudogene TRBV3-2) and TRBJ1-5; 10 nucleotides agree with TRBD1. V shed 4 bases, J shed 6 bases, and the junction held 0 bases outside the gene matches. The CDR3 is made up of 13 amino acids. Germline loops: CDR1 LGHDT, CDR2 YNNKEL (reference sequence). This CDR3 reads CASSRDRGQPQHF. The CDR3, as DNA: TGTGCCAGCAGCCGGGACAGGGGTCAGCCCCAGCATTTT.

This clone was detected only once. The CDR3 region has the DNA TGTGCCAGCAGCCCCCCAACAGGGTCCTACGAGCAGTACTTC. Amino acid sequence: CASSPPTGSYEQYF. V usage is TRBV3-1 (or the pseudogene TRBV3-2) and J usage is TRBJ2-7, with a tentative D call TRBD1 (6 bases). The CDR3 extends over 14 amino acids. Germline V lookup: CDR1 LGHDT, CDR2 YNNKEL (reference sequence). V gave up 4 bases and J gave up 1 base, with 11 bases separating them.

This CDR3 is CASSLKAEGFYEQYF. CDR3 DNA sequence: TGTGCCAGCAGCCTTAAGGCGGAGGGGTTCTACGAGCAGTACTTC. The chain has TRBV7-2 and TRBJ2-7; a weak D match, TRBD2 (6 bases). The CDR3 covers 15 residues. With 5 bases removed from V and 3 bases from J, the gap between germline ends came to 17 bases. CDR1 is SGHTA and CDR2 is FQGNSA in the germline V gene.

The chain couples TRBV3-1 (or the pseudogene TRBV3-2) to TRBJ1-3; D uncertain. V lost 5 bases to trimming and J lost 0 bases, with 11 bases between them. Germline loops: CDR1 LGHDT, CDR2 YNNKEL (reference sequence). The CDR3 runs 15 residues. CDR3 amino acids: CASSYSLNSGNTIYF. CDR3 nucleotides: TGTGCCAGCAGCTACAGTCTTAACTCTGGAAACACCATATATTTT.

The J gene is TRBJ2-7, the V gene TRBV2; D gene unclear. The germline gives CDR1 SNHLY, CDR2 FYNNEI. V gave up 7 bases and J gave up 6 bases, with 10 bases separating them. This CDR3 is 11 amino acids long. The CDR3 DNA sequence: TGTGCCAGCACCCCCTATAGCGAGCAGTACTTC. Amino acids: CASTPYSEQYF.

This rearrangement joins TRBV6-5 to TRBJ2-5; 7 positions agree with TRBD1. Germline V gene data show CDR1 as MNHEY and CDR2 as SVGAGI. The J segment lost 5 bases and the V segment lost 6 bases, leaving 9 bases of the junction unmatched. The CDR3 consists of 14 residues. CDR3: CASSWGQSGETQYF. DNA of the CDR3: TGTGCCAGCAGCTGGGGACAGTCCGGCGAGACCCAGTACTTC.

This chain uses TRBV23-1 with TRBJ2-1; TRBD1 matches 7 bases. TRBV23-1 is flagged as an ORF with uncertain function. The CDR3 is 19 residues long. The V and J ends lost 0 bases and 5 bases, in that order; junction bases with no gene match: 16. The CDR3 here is CASSQSCPEHRGPNNEQFF. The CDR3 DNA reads TGCGCCAGCAGTCAATCGTGTCCGGAACATAGGGGGCCTAACAATGAGCAGTTCTTC.

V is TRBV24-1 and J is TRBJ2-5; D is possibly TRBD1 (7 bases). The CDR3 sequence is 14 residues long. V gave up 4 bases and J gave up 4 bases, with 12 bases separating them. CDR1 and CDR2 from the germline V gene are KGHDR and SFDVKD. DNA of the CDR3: TGTGCCACCAGTGACAGGGGGGAGCCAGAGACCCAGTACTTC. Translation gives CATSDRGEPETQYF.

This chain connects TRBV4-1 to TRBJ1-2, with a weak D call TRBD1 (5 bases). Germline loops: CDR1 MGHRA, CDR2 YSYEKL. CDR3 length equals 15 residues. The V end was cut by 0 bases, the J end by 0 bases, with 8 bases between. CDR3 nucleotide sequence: TGCGCCAGCAGCCAAGACCCGACAGCTAACTATGGCTACACCTTC. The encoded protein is CASSQDPTANYGYTF.

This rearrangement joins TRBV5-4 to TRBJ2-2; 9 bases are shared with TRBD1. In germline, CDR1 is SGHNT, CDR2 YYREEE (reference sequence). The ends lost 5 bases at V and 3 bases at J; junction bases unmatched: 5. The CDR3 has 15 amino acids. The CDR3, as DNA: TGTGCCAGCAGTTCCGGGACAGGGTACACCGGGGAGCTGTTTTTT. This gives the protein CASSSGTGYTGELFF.

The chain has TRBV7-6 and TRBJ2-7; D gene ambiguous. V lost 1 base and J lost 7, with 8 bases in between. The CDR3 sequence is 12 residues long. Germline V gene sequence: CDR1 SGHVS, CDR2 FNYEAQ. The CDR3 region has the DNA TGTGCCAGCAGCTTAGTGAGGCAGGAGCAGTACTTC. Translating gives CASSLVRQEQYF.

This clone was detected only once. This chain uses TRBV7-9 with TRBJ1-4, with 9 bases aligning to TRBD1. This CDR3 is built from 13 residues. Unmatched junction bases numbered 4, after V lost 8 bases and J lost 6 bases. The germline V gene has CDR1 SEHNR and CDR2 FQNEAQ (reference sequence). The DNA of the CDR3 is TGTGCCAGCGACAGACAGGGGGATGAAAAACTGTTTTTT. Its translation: CASDRQGDEKLFF.